This T cell receptor (beta chain) was profiled in a study of CD8 T cells in Susac syndrome. Study results and caveats: The TCR sequencing and HLA analysis in the study involved a relatively small number of individuals, as the study acknowledged.

V gave up 6 bases and J gave up 1 base, with 11 bases separating them. Germline V gene sequence: CDR1 DFQATT, CDR2 SNEGSKA (reference sequence). This CDR3 has 13 amino acids. Of note for this clonotype: The antigen is not known.

Sequencing of TCR beta was undertaken in CD8+ and CD4+ T cells derived from blood. RNA was extracted with the RNeasy kit, and a quantity of roughly 0.5 to 1 ug was reverse transcribed using random hexamers. Coverage of TCR beta CDR3 amplification by immunoSEQ multiplex PCR extended to 54 Vbeta and 13 Jbeta. Using its own MiXCR run on the immunoSEQ multiplex PCR reads, TCRdb lists one record per CDR3 protein. The data show about 440,000 distinct CDR3 sequences, about 85% seen once. The V call is TRBV20-1, the J call TRBJ2-3, with a tentative D call TRBD1 (7 bases). This receptor was taken from a human donor with multiple sclerosis. Specimen: CD8+ T cells from PBMCs. This CDR3 reads CSARGDGTDTQYF. The CDR3 bases are TGCAGTGCCAGGGGGGACGGCACAGATACGCAGTATTTT.